Following are 26 T cell receptor beta chains from one sample sequenced in a study of a mutant IDH1 vaccine in newly diagnosed glioma. TCRdb keeps only in-frame clones here, not all; method: immunoSEQ multiplex PCR. Here the sample spans tens of thousands of clones, roughly 80% being singletons. No antigens are known for them. Time point indicated: week 23, last vaccination. Vaccination comprised doses that each held 300 ug of mutant IDH1 20-mer peptide, plus topical imiquimod. The material sequenced was PBMCs, taken from a glioma patient whose treatment included an IDH1 peptide vaccine. Receptors originate from a man aged 50-59 years with glioma.

A few counts support this clone. The genes are TRBV28 and TRBJ2-5; 11 bases match TRBD1. In germline, CDR1 is MDHEN, CDR2 SYDVKM. CDR3 length: 15 residues. After removal of 3 bases from V and 4 bases from J, the junction contained 4 bases not matched to a gene. The DNA of the CDR3 is TGTGCCAGCAGTTTGGACAGGGGGCATCGAGAGACCCAGTACTTC. This translates into CASSLDRGHRETQYF.

The chain is built from TRBV4-1 and TRBJ2-7, with 9 bases lining up with TRBD1. Germline loops: CDR1 MGHRA, CDR2 YSYEKL. This CDR3 comprises 20 residues. With 4 bases clipped from V and 4 bases from J, the junction kept 23 bases outside the gene matches. CDR3 nucleotide sequence: TGCGCCAGCAGCCGCCAAACTCCCCGGGGATCCGGGACAGGGACTTACGAGCAGTACTTC. Protein: CASSRQTPRGSGTGTYEQYF.

This clone occurred a few times. The chain carries TRBV11-2 and TRBJ1-3; D remains unclear. Trimming cost V 3 bases and J 7 bases, with 4 bases left between them. Germline lookup yields CDR1 SGHAT and CDR2 FQNNGV. The CDR3 sequence is 11 residues long. CDR3 coding DNA: TGTGCCAGCAGCTTTTTGAACACCATATATTTT. The encoded protein is CASSFLNTIYF.

J is TRBJ2-5 and V is TRBV5-1; no clear D. CDR3 size: 12 residues. V was clipped by 0 bases and J by 4 bases, with 4 bases between them. CDR1 and CDR2 from the germline V gene are SGHRS and YFSETQ. The CDR3 nucleotides read TGCGCCAGCAGCTTGGATCGAGAGACCCAGTACTTC. Encoded protein: CASSLDRETQYF.

This chain links TRBV4-2 with TRBJ2-2; perhaps D is TRBD1 or TRBD2 (5 bases each). V was cut by 1 base and J by 2 bases, with 14 bases left in between. This CDR3 is 17 amino acids long. The germline V gene has CDR1 LGHNA and CDR2 YNFKEQ. The CDR3 region has the DNA TGTGCCAGCAGCCAAGCGTACGGGACCGCAAACACCGGGGAGCTGTTTTTT. This codes for CASSQAYGTANTGELFF.

This clone was detected a few times. This chain joins TRBV29-1 and TRBJ1-2; 9 bases align to TRBD1. There are 12 residues in the CDR3. J lost 8 bases, V lost 7 bases, and 8 bases had no gene match. Looked up from germline, CDR1 is SQVTM and CDR2 is ANQGSEA. The CDR3 region is CSGKQGARGYTF. CDR3 coding DNA: TGCAGCGGCAAACAGGGGGCGAGAGGCTACACCTTC.

The chain carries TRBV19 and TRBJ2-2; D gene unclear. The CDR3 covers 14 residues. Trimming cost V 6 bases and J 4 bases, with 12 bases left between them. Germline V gene sequence: CDR1 LNHDA, CDR2 SQIVND (reference sequence). CDR3 DNA sequence: TGTGCCAGTAGCTCCATAACTCTCACCGGGGAGCTGTTTTTT. Translating gives CASSSITLTGELFF.

The CDR3 nucleotides read TGTGCCAGCAGTTTTGGAGGACAGGGGTTTTACGAGCAGTACTTC. Encoded protein: CASSFGGQGFYEQYF. This chain connects TRBV6-5 to TRBJ2-7, with 9 bases identical to TRBD1. V was clipped by 4 bases and J by 4 bases; unmatched bases: 8. The CDR3 sequence is 15 residues long. Germline loops: CDR1 MNHEY, CDR2 SVGAGI.

The gene calls are TRBV6-5 and TRBJ1-1; 8 nucleotides match TRBD1. Germline V gene lookup returns CDR1 MNHEY and CDR2 SVGAGI. This CDR3 has 15 residues. With V trimmed by 1 base and J by 3 bases, 4 bases remained unmatched. This chain's CDR3 is CASSYWTGRDTEAFF. CDR3 coding DNA: TGTGCCAGCAGTTACTGGACAGGGAGGGACACTGAAGCTTTCTTT.

V gene TRBV10-3 combines with J gene TRBJ1-5; D remains unclear. CDR3 size: 15 residues. CDR1 and CDR2 (germline): ENHRY, SYGVKD. V dropped 0 bases and J dropped 6 bases, with 12 bases sitting between them. CDR3 sequence (DNA): TGTGCCATCAGTGAGTCGGACGGGTTAGGTCAGCCCCAGCATTTT. This gives the protein CAISESDGLGQPQHF.

The gene calls are TRBV5-6 and TRBJ2-7; no firm D call. Germline V CDR1 and CDR2: SGHDT, YYEEEE. With 4 bases removed from V and 0 bases from J, the gap between germline ends came to 11 bases. The CDR3 has 14 residues. In DNA form, the CDR3 reads TGTGCCAGCAGCGACATCCAAAACTCCTACGAGCAGTACTTC. Its translation is CASSDIQNSYEQYF.

The chain couples TRBV15 to TRBJ1-1, with a tentative D call TRBD1 (5 bases). V gave up 3 bases and J gave up 11 bases, with 13 bases separating them. The CDR3 has 12 amino acids. Germline values: CDR1 LNHNV, CDR2 YYDKDF (reference sequence). The CDR3, as DNA: TGTGCCACCAGCAGTGCCCAGGGTCCGGCTTTCTTT. Its translation is CATSSAQGPAFF.

This rearrangement joins TRBV7-9 to TRBJ2-3, with TRBD2 matching 12 bases. Per germline, CDR1 SEHNR and CDR2 FQNEAQ (reference sequence). V shed 6 bases and J 7 bases; nucleotides not matched to a gene: 8. The CDR3 consists of 15 residues. The CDR3 sequence is CASSSTSGGSHTQYF. CDR3 nucleotides: TGTGCCAGCAGTTCGACTAGCGGGGGTTCCCATACGCAGTATTTT.

The chain uses TRBV27 and TRBJ2-7, with D possibly being TRBD1 or TRBD2 (7 bases each). With 5 bases removed from V and 0 bases from J, the gap between germline ends came to 23 bases. This CDR3 contains 18 residues. Germline V lookup: CDR1 MNHEY, CDR2 SMNVEV (reference sequence). The CDR3 sequence: CASSPRGGVFGASYEQYF. Here the CDR3 DNA reads TGTGCCAGCAGTCCCAGGGGGGGAGTGTTTGGGGCCTCCTACGAGCAGTACTTC.

The chain has TRBV10-3 and TRBJ2-2; 7 nucleotides line up with TRBD2. The CDR3 runs to 16 residues. Trimming cost V 6 bases and J 6 bases; bases outside gene matches: 13. Germline CDR1 is ENHRY and CDR2 is SYGVKD. The CDR3 sequence is CAISGLRTSNPGELFF. Here the CDR3 DNA reads TGTGCCATCAGCGGTCTTCGGACTAGTAATCCCGGGGAGCTGTTTTTT.

The V call is TRBV6-5, the J call TRBJ2-7; maybe TRBD1 (6 bases). Germline loops: CDR1 MNHEY, CDR2 SVGAGI. The CDR3 is 12 residues long. V lost 5 bases to trimming and J lost 3 bases, with 8 bases between them. The CDR3 bases are TGTGCCAGCAGTCCACAGGGCTACGAGCAGTACTTC. This codes for CASSPQGYEQYF.

V is TRBV4-1 and J is TRBJ2-2; weak D call: TRBD2 (6 bases). Between the trimmed V and J ends, which lost 4 bases and 6 bases, there was a span of 18 bases. The CDR3 runs to 16 residues. Germline V CDR1 and CDR2: MGHRA, YSYEKL. The CDR3 coding sequence is TGCGCCAGCAGCCCTCGAATGACTAGGTTCGCCGGGGAGCTGTTTTTT. It translates to CASSPRMTRFAGELFF.

This sequence joins TRBV28 and TRBJ2-7, with D possibly TRBD1 on 7 matching bases. The CDR3 is 14 residues long. Per germline, CDR1 MDHEN and CDR2 SYDVKM. V lost 6 bases to trimming and J lost 1 base, with 13 bases between them. This chain's CDR3 is CASRPPGGSYEQYF. The CDR3 bases are TGTGCCAGCAGGCCCCCAGGGGGGTCCTACGAGCAGTACTTC.

The sample holds a few counts of this clone. The chain carries TRBV15 and TRBJ1-1; the D gene is possibly TRBD1 (6 bases). The CDR3 sequence is 14 residues long. Germline CDR1 is LNHNV and CDR2 is YYDKDF (reference sequence). The V and J ends lost 1 base and 3 bases respectively, with 9 bases between them. The CDR3 sequence is CATSRGQDYTEAFF. The DNA for the CDR3 is TGTGCCACCAGCAGAGGACAGGACTACACTGAAGCTTTCTTT.

The chain combines TRBV5-8 with TRBJ1-3; TRBD1 aligns across 10 bases. In germline, CDR1 is SGHTS, CDR2 YDEGEE. V gave up 8 bases and J gave up 4 bases; unmatched junction bases: 6. The CDR3 is 14 amino acids. This CDR3 reads CARGGTGVGNTIYF. DNA for the CDR3: TGTGCCAGAGGCGGGACAGGGGTCGGAAACACCATATATTTT.

The CDR3 reads CASSSHLAEQFF. The CDR3 DNA sequence: TGTGCCAGCAGCTCCCACTTAGCCGAGCAGTTCTTC. The chain has TRBV4-2 and TRBJ2-1; no definite D call. This CDR3 comprises 12 residues. Deletions cut 5 bases from V and 10 bases from J, with 12 bases between. Looked up from germline, CDR1 is LGHNA and CDR2 is YNFKEQ.

CDR3 in amino acids: CASSYPGQSADGYTF. The CDR3 nucleotides read TGTGCCAGCAGTTACCCTGGACAGTCTGCGGATGGCTACACCTTC. This sequence joins TRBV6-5 and TRBJ1-2, with D perhaps TRBD1 (6 bases). This CDR3 contains 15 residues. V lost 2 bases to trimming and J lost 6 bases, with 16 bases between them. Looked up from germline, CDR1 is MNHEY and CDR2 is SVGAGI.

The V gene is TRBV7-2, the J gene TRBJ2-5, with 8 bases aligning to TRBD2. Trimming cost V 3 bases and J 5 bases; bases outside gene matches: 8. The CDR3 totals 15 residues. Per germline, CDR1 SGHTA and CDR2 FQGNSA. CDR3 sequence: CASSLRSGGFETQYF. The DNA of the CDR3 is TGTGCCAGCAGCTTGAGAAGCGGGGGCTTCGAGACCCAGTACTTC.

The table lists this clone with a count of one. The gene calls are TRBV6-5 and TRBJ2-5; D perhaps matches TRBD2 (7 bases). This CDR3 region has 16 residues. V was shortened by 2 bases and J by 1 base, with 14 bases between the two germline ends. In germline, CDR1 is MNHEY, CDR2 SVGAGI. CDR3 region: CASSYLSRGAQETQYF. The CDR3 bases are TGTGCCAGCAGTTACCTTTCACGGGGGGCCCAAGAGACCCAGTACTTC.

This sequence joins TRBV12-5 and TRBJ2-3; D unclear. The germline V and J ends were trimmed by 6 bases and 4 bases, with 5 bases remaining between them. Germline V gene lookup returns CDR1 LGHNT and CDR2 FRNRAP. The CDR3 has 11 residues. CDR3 sequence: CASGAADTQYF. In nucleotides, the CDR3 is TGTGCTAGTGGCGCCGCAGATACGCAGTATTTT. Based on the CDR3 plus reference TRBV12-5 and TRBJ2-3, the full variable domain is DARVTQTPRHKVTEMGQEVTMRCQPILGHNTVFWYRQTMMQGLELLAYFRNRAPLDDSGMPKDRFSAEMPDATLATLKIQPSEPRDSAVYFCASGAADTQYFGPGTRLTVL.

The rearrangement uses TRBV5-1 and TRBJ2-5; D is possibly TRBD1 (6 bases). In germline, CDR1 is SGHRS, CDR2 YFSETQ. The CDR3 totals 15 residues. Trimming stripped 6 bases from V and 4 bases from J, with 19 bases between. DNA for the CDR3: TGCGCCAGCACCTTCGATCTGGGGGCCCGAGAGACCCAGTACTTC. It codes for CASTFDLGARETQYF.